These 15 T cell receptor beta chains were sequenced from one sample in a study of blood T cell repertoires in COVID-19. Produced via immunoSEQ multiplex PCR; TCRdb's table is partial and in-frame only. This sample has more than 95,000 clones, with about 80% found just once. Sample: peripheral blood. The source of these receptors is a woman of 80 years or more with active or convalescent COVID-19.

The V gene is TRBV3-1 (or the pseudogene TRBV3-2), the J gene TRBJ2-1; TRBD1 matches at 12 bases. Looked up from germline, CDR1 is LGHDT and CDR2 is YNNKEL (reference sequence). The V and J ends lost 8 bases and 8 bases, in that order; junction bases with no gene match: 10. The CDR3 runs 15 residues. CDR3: CASSAGTGGRDEQFF. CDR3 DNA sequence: TGTGCCAGCTCGGCCGGGACAGGGGGCCGGGATGAGCAGTTCTTC.

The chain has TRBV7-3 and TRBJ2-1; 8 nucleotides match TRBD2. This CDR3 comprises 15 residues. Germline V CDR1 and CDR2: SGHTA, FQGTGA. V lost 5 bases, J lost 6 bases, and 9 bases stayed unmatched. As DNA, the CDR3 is TGTGCCAGCAGCCGAACCGGGACTAGAGGCAATGAGCAGTTCTTC. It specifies CASSRTGTRGNEQFF.

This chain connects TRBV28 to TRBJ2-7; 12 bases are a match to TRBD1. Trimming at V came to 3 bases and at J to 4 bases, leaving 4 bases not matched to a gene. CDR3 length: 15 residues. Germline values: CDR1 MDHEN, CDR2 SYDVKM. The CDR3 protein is CASSFGTGGGYEQYF. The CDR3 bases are TGTGCCAGCAGTTTTGGGACAGGGGGCGGGTACGAGCAGTACTTC.

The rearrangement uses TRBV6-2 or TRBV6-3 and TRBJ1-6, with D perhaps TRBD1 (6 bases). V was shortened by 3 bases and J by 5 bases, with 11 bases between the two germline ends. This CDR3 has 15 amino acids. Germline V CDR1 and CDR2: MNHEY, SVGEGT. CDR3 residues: CASSYGGNDNSPLHF. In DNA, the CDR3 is TGTGCCAGCAGTTATGGGGGCAATGATAATTCACCCCTCCACTTT.

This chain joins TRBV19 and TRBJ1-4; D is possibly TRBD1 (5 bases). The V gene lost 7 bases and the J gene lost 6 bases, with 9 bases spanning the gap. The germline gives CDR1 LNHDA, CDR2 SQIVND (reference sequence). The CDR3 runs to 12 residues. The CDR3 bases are TGTGCCAGTATGGACATCGATGAAAAACTGTTTTTT. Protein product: CASMDIDEKLFF.

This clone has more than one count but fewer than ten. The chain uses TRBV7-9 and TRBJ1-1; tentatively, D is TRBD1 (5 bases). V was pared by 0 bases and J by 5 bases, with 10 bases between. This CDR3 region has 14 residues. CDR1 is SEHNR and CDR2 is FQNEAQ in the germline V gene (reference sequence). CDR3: CASSLASEGTEAFF. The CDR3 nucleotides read TGTGCCAGCAGCTTAGCGTCGGAGGGGACTGAAGCTTTCTTT.

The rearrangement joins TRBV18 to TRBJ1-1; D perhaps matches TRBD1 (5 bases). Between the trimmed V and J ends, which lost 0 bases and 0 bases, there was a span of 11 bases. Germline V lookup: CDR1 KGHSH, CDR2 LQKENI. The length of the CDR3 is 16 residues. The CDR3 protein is CASSPPGGTMNTEAFF. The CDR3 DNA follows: TGTGCCAGCTCACCACCAGGAGGGACTATGAACACTGAAGCTTTCTTT.

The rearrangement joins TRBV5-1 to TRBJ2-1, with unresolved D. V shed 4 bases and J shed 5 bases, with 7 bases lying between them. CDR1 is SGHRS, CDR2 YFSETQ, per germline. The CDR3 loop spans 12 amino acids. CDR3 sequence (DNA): TGCGCCAGCAGCGTTTTTAACAATGAGCAGTTCTTC. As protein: CASSVFNNEQFF.

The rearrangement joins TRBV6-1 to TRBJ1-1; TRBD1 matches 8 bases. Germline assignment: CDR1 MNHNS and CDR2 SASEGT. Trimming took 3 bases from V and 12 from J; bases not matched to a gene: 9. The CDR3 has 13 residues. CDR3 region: CASSETAGGASFF. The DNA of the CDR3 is TGTGCCAGCAGTGAGACGGCAGGGGGCGCCTCTTTCTTT.

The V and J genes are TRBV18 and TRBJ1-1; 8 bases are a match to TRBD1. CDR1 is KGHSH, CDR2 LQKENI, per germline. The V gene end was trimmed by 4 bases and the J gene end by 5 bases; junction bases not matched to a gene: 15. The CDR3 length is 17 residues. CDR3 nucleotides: TGTGCCAGCTCACAACAGGGTAACAGGGGGAGAGGGACTGAAGCTTTCTTT. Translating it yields CASSQQGNRGRGTEAFF.

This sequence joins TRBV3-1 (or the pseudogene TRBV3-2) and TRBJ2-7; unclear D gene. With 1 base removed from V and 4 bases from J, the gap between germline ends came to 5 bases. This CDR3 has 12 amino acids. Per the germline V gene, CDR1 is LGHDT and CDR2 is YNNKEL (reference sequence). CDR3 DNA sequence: TGTGCCAGCAGCCAAGTCGGGTACGAGCAGTACTTC. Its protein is CASSQVGYEQYF.

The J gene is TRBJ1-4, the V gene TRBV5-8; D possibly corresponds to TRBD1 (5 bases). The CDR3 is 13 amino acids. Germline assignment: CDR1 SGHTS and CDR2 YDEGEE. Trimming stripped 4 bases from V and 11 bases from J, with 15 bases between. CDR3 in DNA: TGTGCCAGCAGCCGCGACAGTCCTCGGAAACTGTTTTTT. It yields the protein CASSRDSPRKLFF.

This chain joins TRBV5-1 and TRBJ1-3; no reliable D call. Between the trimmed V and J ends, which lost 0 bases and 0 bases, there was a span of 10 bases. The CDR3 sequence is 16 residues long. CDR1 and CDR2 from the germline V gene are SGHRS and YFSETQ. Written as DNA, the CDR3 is TGCGCCAGCAGCTTGGAGGCGGCGTACTCTGGAAACACCATATATTTT. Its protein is CASSLEAAYSGNTIYF.

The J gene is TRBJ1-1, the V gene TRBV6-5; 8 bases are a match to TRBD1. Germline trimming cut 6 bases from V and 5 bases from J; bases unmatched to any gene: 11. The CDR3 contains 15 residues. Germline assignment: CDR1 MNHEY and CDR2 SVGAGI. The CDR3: CASRGQGAGATEAFF. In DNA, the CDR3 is TGTGCCAGCAGGGGGCAGGGGGCAGGGGCGACTGAAGCTTTCTTT.

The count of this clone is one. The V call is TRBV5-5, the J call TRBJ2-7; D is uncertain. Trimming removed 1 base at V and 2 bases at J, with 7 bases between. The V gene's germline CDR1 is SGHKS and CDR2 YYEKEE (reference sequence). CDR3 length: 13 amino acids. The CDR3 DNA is TGTGCCAGCAGCTTGCCAGCGCCCTACGAGCAGTACTTC. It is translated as CASSLPAPYEQYF.